The rows below give T cell receptor beta chains drawn from one sample of a study of control samples from healthy donors and cancer patients. Data came from immunoSEQ multiplex PCR; TCRdb stores just in-frame clones and leaves some out. The profile shows 70,000 or so clones, over 75% of them singletons. The sequencing sample was made of blood. All receptors derive from a man in his fifties in good health. The CDR3 runs from the conserved cysteine through the conserved F or W. A D gene is named only where the DNA matches it firmly. Not all rows give a size; the values are once, few, many and, for expanded clones, a class.

TRBJ2-5,NA,TRBV29-1,NA,TGCAGCGGAGGGGGGTCTGGGGAGACCCAGTACTTC,CSGGGSGETQYF
TRBJ1-3,NA,TRBV29-1,NA,TGCAGCGGTTACCACTCTGGAAACACCATATATTTT,CSGYHSGNTIYF
TRBJ2-2,NA,TRBV6-6,NA,TGTGCCGGGGTCGGGAGAGGGACCGGGGAGCTGTTTTTT,CAGVGRGTGELFF
TRBJ1-5,NA,TRBV5-6,NA,TGTGCCAGCAGCTTGGGGGGTAGCAATCAGCCCCAGCATTTT,CASSLGGSNQPQHF
TRBJ1-2,NA,TRBV14,NA,TGTGCCAGCAGCGGGACCGACGGGGGTGGCTACACCTTC,CASSGTDGGGYTF
TRBJ2-2,few,TRBV11-1,TRBD1,TGTGCCAGCAGCTTAGTGACAGGGGGCACCGGGGAGCTGTTTTTT,CASSLVTGGTGELFF
TRBJ1-4,NA,TRBV10-3,NA,TGTGCCATCGGATGGGGTGAAAAACTGTTTTTT,CAIGWGEKLFF
TRBJ2-7,NA,TRBV3-1/TRBV3-2,NA,TGTGCCAGCAGCCAAGGCTTATCGGGGACTCACGAGCAGTACTTC,CASSQGLSGTHEQYF
TRBJ2-7,once,TRBV4-3,NA,TGCGCCAGCAGCCAACGAACAGGGGGGGACGAGCAGTACTTC,CASSQRTGGDEQYF
TRBJ2-2,NA,TRBV3-1/TRBV3-2,NA,TGTGCCAGCAGCCGAGGGGCCGGAAACACCGGGGAGCTGTTTTTT,CASSRGAGNTGELFF
TRBJ2-7,NA,TRBV3-1/TRBV3-2,NA,TGTGCCAGCAGCCGACGAGACTTCAAGCAGTACTTC,CASSRRDFKQYF
TRBJ2-1,NA,TRBV12-3/TRBV12-4,NA,TGTGCCAGCAGTTTAGTGGAGGGCGGAGACCGGTTCTTC,CASSLVEGGDRFF
TRBJ1-1,NA,TRBV28,TRBD1,TGTGCCAGCAATACAGGGGGCAGGAACACTGAAGCTTTCTTT,CASNTGGRNTEAFF
TRBJ2-2,NA,TRBV9,TRBD1,TGTGCCAGCAGAAAAACCGGGACAGGGGACACCGGGGAGCTGTTTTTT,CASRKTGTGDTGELFF
TRBJ2-2,many,TRBV19,NA,TGTGCCAGTAGAAAGGGGTGGGAGCTGTTTTTT,CASRKGWELFF
TRBJ1-4,NA,TRBV4-1,NA,TGCGCCAGCAGCCAAGTGATGGGGACGAGGAGGGAAAAACTGTTTTTT,CASSQVMGTRREKLFF
TRBJ1-4,NA,TRBV30,NA,TGTGCCTGGAGTGTTCTAGAGGCGAATGAAAAACTGTTTTTT,CAWSVLEANEKLFF
TRBJ2-7,NA,TRBV9,TRBD1,TGTGCCAGCAGCGTCCTCGACAGGGGGCTTCGCGAGCAGTACTTC,CASSVLDRGLREQYF
TRBJ1-2,NA,TRBV19,TRBD1,TGTGCCAGTAGCGAAACAGGGGTAGATGGCTACACCTTC,CASSETGVDGYTF
TRBJ1-5,NA,TRBV24-1,TRBD1,TGTGCCACCAGTGAACATGACAGGGGGTATCCTCAGCCCCAGCATTTT,CATSEHDRGYPQPQHF
TRBJ1-1,once,TRBV5-1,TRBD1,TGCGCCAGCAGCACAACAGGGGTCACTGAAGCTTTCTTT,CASSTTGVTEAFF